The 8 T cell receptor beta chains given below trace back to one sample, sequenced in a study of CD8 T cells in ankylosing spondylitis. TCRdb re-called the 5' RACE reads through MiXCR, storing one row per CDR3 protein. The sample records tens of thousands of distinct CDR3 sequences, 4.5% to 5.5% being singletons. The sample taken for sequencing was blood, either unsorted or a sorted T cell fraction (not recorded which). These receptors all stem from a female donor with ankylosing spondylitis or in good health (not recorded which).

This clonotype was observed many times. The chain employs TRBV9 and TRBJ2-7, with a possible D match to TRBD2 (5 bases). Germline V CDR1 and CDR2: SGDLS, YYNGEE. CDR3 length equals 12 residues. Trimming removed 4 bases from V and 3 bases from J, with 8 bases in between. The CDR3, as DNA: TGTGCCAGCAGCCGGGATGGCTACGAGCAGTACTTC. Translation gives CASSRDGYEQYF. The full variable domain, in which reference TRBV9 and TRBJ2-7 provide the parts outside the CDR3, is DSGVTQTPKHLITATGQRVTLRCSPRSGDLSVYWYQQSLDQGLQFLIQYYNGEERAKGNILERFSAQQFPDLHSELNLSSLELGDSALYFCASSRDGYEQYFGPGTRLTVT.

This clonotype was detected a few times. This chain links TRBV9 with TRBJ2-7; no reliable D call. Looked up from germline, CDR1 is SGDLS and CDR2 is YYNGEE. This CDR3 region has 15 residues. V was pared by 0 bases and J by 2 bases, with 12 bases between. In DNA, the CDR3 is TGTGCCAGCAGCGTAGGGAGAATCGGGCCCTACGAGCAGTACTTC. This encodes CASSVGRIGPYEQYF.

The chain recombines TRBV9 with TRBJ2-1; 7 bases are shared with TRBD2. Trimming took 6 bases from V and 4 from J; bases not matched to a gene: 7. The CDR3 is 14 amino acids. Germline V CDR1 and CDR2: SGDLS, YYNGEE. The CDR3 loop is CASTREARYNEQFF. CDR3 bases: TGTGCCAGCACCCGGGAGGCTCGGTACAATGAGCAGTTCTTC.

At least ten counts were recorded for this clonotype. The V call is TRBV9, the J call TRBJ2-1; 7 bases map to TRBD2. The CDR3 is made up of 15 amino acids. Trimming cost V 4 bases and J 7 bases; bases outside gene matches: 11. The germline gives CDR1 SGDLS, CDR2 YYNGEE. Written as DNA, the CDR3 is TGTGCCAGCAGCTCTACAGGCGGGGGTTTGAATGAGCAGTTCTTC. Protein sequence: CASSSTGGGLNEQFF.

This clonotype was found a few times. V and J are TRBV9 and TRBJ2-1; no definite D call. This CDR3 spans 11 amino acids. In germline, CDR1 is SGDLS, CDR2 YYNGEE. Trimming stripped 0 bases from V and 9 bases from J, with 4 bases between. The CDR3: CASSVDTEQFF. The DNA of the CDR3 is TGTGCCAGCAGCGTAGACACTGAGCAGTTCTTC.

In its sample, this clonotype was seen once. The CDR3 here is CASSVRDDNEQFF. Here the CDR3 DNA reads TGTGCCAGCAGCGTAAGAGACGACAATGAGCAGTTCTTC. The gene calls are TRBV9 and TRBJ2-1; no definite D call. V was clipped by 1 base and J by 5 bases, with 7 bases between them. This CDR3 region has 13 residues. Germline CDR1 reads SGDLS; CDR2 reads YYNGEE.

This clonotype showed up just a few times. The chain carries TRBV9 and TRBJ2-3; D might be TRBD2 (5 bases). Germline loops: CDR1 SGDLS, CDR2 YYNGEE. V shed 3 bases and J shed 6 bases, with 11 bases lying between them. The CDR3 has 13 amino acids. CDR3 sequence: CASSGPGGDTQYF. The CDR3 DNA reads as TGTGCCAGCAGCGGTCCGGGCGGGGATACGCAGTATTTT.

This clonotype showed up many times. The rearrangement uses TRBV9 and TRBJ1-1, with D unresolved. Per the germline V gene, CDR1 is SGDLS and CDR2 is YYNGEE. V was shortened by 0 bases and J by 3 bases, with 12 bases between the two germline ends. CDR3 size: 15 residues. The DNA of the CDR3 is TGTGCCAGCAGCGTAGATGCACCACCGGACACTGAAGCTTTCTTT. It specifies CASSVDAPPDTEAFF.